The 23 T cell receptor beta chains below all came from one sample that was sequenced in a study of blood T cell repertoires in COVID-19. Assay used: immunoSEQ multiplex PCR; TCRdb lists only in-frame clones, some missing. The sample holds under 250,000 clones, approximately 90% seen once. What was sequenced was peripheral blood. The receptors here all came from a woman younger than 45 with COVID-19, enrolled during active disease.

The chain employs TRBV27 and TRBJ1-2; D gene uncertain. The germline V gene has CDR1 MNHEY and CDR2 SMNVEV (reference sequence). The germline V and J ends were trimmed by 4 bases and 0 bases, with 9 bases remaining between them. This CDR3 is built from 14 residues. The CDR3 reads CASSYAPANYGYTF. The CDR3 DNA sequence: TGTGCCAGCAGTTACGCGCCGGCTAACTATGGCTACACCTTC.

This clone has a handful of counts. DNA for the CDR3: TGTGCCAGCAGCGTAGCGCTAGCGGGAGGGTTAGAGACCCAGTACTTC. This translates into CASSVALAGGLETQYF. The chain links TRBV9 to TRBJ2-5, with TRBD2 matching 12 bases. Germline V gene data show CDR1 as SGDLS and CDR2 as YYNGEE. CDR3 size: 16 residues. V shed 0 bases, J shed 4 bases, and the junction held 4 bases outside the gene matches.

This clone was counted between two and nine times. The chain carries TRBV18 and TRBJ1-1; the match to TRBD1 covers 9 bases. The CDR3 runs to 14 residues. Losses at the gene ends were 7 bases for V and 6 bases for J; bases not matched to a gene: 9. Germline assignment: CDR1 KGHSH and CDR2 LQKENI. In DNA, the CDR3 is TGTGCCAGCTTACAGGGGGCGACGCGGCCTGAAGCTTTCTTT. Translation gives CASLQGATRPEAFF. Complete variable domain (other parts from reference TRBV18 and TRBJ1-1): NAGVMQNPRHLVRRRGQEARLRCSPMKGHSHVYWYRQLPEEGLKFMVYLQKENIIDESGMPKERFSAEFPKEGPSILRIQQVVRGDSAAYFCASLQGATRPEAFFGQGTRLTVV.

CDR3 in amino acids: CASSMDRGNTEAFF. The CDR3 coding sequence is TGTGCCAGCAGCATGGACAGGGGGAACACTGAAGCTTTCTTT. The chain recombines TRBV6-5 with TRBJ1-1; 9 bases fit TRBD1. The length of the CDR3 is 14 residues. J lost 1 base, V lost 6 bases, and 3 bases had no gene match. Germline lookup yields CDR1 MNHEY and CDR2 SVGAGI.

This chain joins TRBV6-5 and TRBJ2-7; a possible D gene is TRBD1 (5 bases). CDR1 is MNHEY and CDR2 is SVGAGI in the germline V gene. This CDR3 contains 15 residues. Trimming removed 0 bases at V and 5 bases at J, with 14 bases between. The CDR3 nucleotides read TGTGCCAGCAGTTACTCCAGCCAGGGTAGGCACGAGCAGTACTTC. Its translation is CASSYSSQGRHEQYF.

This chain links TRBV10-2 with TRBJ1-2, with 12 bases lining up with TRBD1. The germline V gene encodes CDR1 WSHSY and CDR2 SAAADI. This CDR3 contains 14 residues. J lost 8 bases, V lost 6 bases, and 7 bases had no gene match. The CDR3 nucleotides are TGCGCCAGCAGGGATAGGGACAGGGGGCGAGGCTACACCTTC. It specifies CASRDRDRGRGYTF.

This chain uses TRBV6-6 with TRBJ2-7; D not resolved. The V gene lost 0 bases and the J gene lost 2 bases, with 5 bases spanning the gap. From germline, CDR1 is MNHNY and CDR2 SVGAGI (reference sequence). The CDR3 consists of 13 residues. The CDR3 sequence: CASSYSSTYEQYV. DNA for the CDR3: TGTGCCAGCAGTTACTCGAGCACCTACGAGCAGTACGTC.

The chain employs TRBV27 and TRBJ2-7, with D possibly matching TRBD1 (5 bases). CDR1 is MNHEY and CDR2 is SMNVEV in the germline V gene (reference sequence). Trimming took 0 bases from V and 1 from J, leaving 10 bases between them. The CDR3 is made up of 15 amino acids. CDR3 sequence reads: CASSLSTASSYEQYF. For the CDR3, the DNA is TGTGCCAGCAGTTTATCGACAGCTTCGTCCTACGAGCAGTACTTC.

The chain employs TRBV3-1 (or the pseudogene TRBV3-2) and TRBJ2-7; maybe TRBD1 (6 bases). The CDR3 length is 17 residues. The ends were cut back, 0 bases at V and 3 bases at J, with 18 bases in the middle. Germline lookup yields CDR1 LGHDT and CDR2 YNNKEL (reference sequence). CDR3 sequence: CASSQDYYRVPYYEQYV. CDR3 sequence (DNA): TGTGCCAGCAGCCAAGATTATTACAGGGTACCCTACTACGAGCAGTACGTC.

V is TRBV27 and J is TRBJ2-3, with a tentative D call TRBD2 (6 bases). CDR3 length: 12 amino acids. The V end lost 10 bases, the J end lost 2 bases, and 10 bases lay between the germline ends. CDR1 and CDR2 (germline): MNHEY, SMNVEV (reference sequence). Here the CDR3 reads CATGRDTDTQYF. CDR3 nucleotides: TGTGCCACCGGGCGGGACACAGATACGCAGTATTTT.

The chain couples TRBV7-9 to TRBJ2-7; TRBD2 aligns across 7 bases. The germline V gene has CDR1 SEHNR and CDR2 FQNEAQ (reference sequence). This CDR3 contains 15 residues. Losses at the gene ends were 5 bases for V and 2 bases for J; bases not matched to a gene: 9. CDR3 DNA sequence: TGTGCCAGCAGCCCCGAGAGAGCGGGGCCCTACGAGCAGTACGTC. This sequence encodes CASSPERAGPYEQYV.

The gene calls are TRBV24-1 and TRBJ2-7; 7 nucleotides align to TRBD2. Looked up from germline, CDR1 is KGHDR and CDR2 is SFDVKD. V gave up 4 bases and J gave up 3 bases; unmatched junction bases: 11. The CDR3 is made up of 16 amino acids. CDR3 sequence reads: CATSDSREGLGYEQYF. The CDR3, as DNA: TGTGCCACCAGTGACTCTAGGGAGGGTTTGGGCTACGAGCAGTACTTC.

This sequence joins TRBV7-2 and TRBJ2-7; the match to TRBD2 covers 14 bases. CDR1 and CDR2 (germline): SGHTA, FQGNSA. This CDR3 has 18 residues. V was clipped by 5 bases and J by 3 bases; unmatched bases: 12. The CDR3 here is CASSPGTSGGPDFYEQYF. In DNA form, the CDR3 reads TGTGCCAGCAGCCCCGGGACTAGCGGGGGCCCCGACTTCTACGAGCAGTACTTC.

This clone occurred a few times. The rearrangement joins TRBV5-1 to TRBJ1-2; no clear D. The germline gives CDR1 SGHRS, CDR2 YFSETQ. The ends were cut back, 4 bases at V and 2 bases at J, with 12 bases in the middle. This CDR3 region has 14 residues. CDR3 loop: CASSRDPGNYGYTF. For the CDR3, the DNA is TGCGCCAGCAGCAGAGATCCCGGGAACTATGGCTACACCTTC.

This clone was detected only once. The chain combines TRBV3-1 (or the pseudogene TRBV3-2) with TRBJ1-1, with a possible D match to TRBD1 (6 bases). The CDR3 is 13 amino acids. Germline V CDR1 and CDR2: LGHDT, YNNKEL (reference sequence). Trimming removed 4 bases from V and 8 bases from J, with 14 bases in between. Here the CDR3 reads CASSPLGRGEAFF. DNA for the CDR3: TGTGCCAGCAGCCCCCTCGGTAGGGGGGAAGCTTTCTTT.

J is TRBJ2-1 and V is TRBV7-9; a weak D match, TRBD2 (6 bases). This CDR3 comprises 16 residues. Germline-derived CDR1 and CDR2 are SEHNR and FQNEAQ (reference sequence). The V end lost 4 bases, the J end lost 6 bases, and 19 bases lay between the germline ends. CDR3 in amino acids: CASSSVGRLASNEQFF. The CDR3 DNA is TGTGCCAGCAGCTCCGTTGGGAGGCTGGCCTCCAATGAGCAGTTCTTC. Looking up the rest from reference TRBV7-9 and TRBJ2-1 gives the full variable domain: DTGVSQNPRHKITKRGQNVTFRCDPISEHNRLYWYRQTLGQGPEFLTYFQNEAQLEKSRLLSDRFSAERPKGSFSTLEIQRTEQGDSAMYLCASSSVGRLASNEQFFGPGTRLTVL.

The J gene is TRBJ2-1, the V gene TRBV18; 11 bases map to TRBD2. Germline CDR1 reads KGHSH; CDR2 reads LQKENI. This CDR3 is 15 amino acids long. V shed 5 bases and J 5 bases; nucleotides not matched to a gene: 5. The CDR3 bases are TGTGCCAGCTCAAGGACTAGCGGGCTGAACAATGAGCAGTTCTTC. This sequence encodes CASSRTSGLNNEQFF.

V is TRBV19 and J is TRBJ2-2; D unclear. This CDR3 has 14 amino acids. V was clipped by 7 bases and J by 1 base, with 10 bases between them. Germline loops: CDR1 LNHDA, CDR2 SQIVND (reference sequence). The CDR3: CASTPLVNTGELFF. The CDR3 DNA reads as TGTGCCAGTACCCCTCTAGTGAACACCGGGGAGCTGTTTTTT.

J is TRBJ1-1 and V is TRBV6-5; 9 nucleotides align to TRBD1. With V trimmed by 4 bases and J by 6 bases, 9 bases remained unmatched. Germline V CDR1 and CDR2: MNHEY, SVGAGI. CDR3 length: 15 residues. The CDR3 DNA reads as TGTGCCAGCAGTTTATCCGGGACAGGGCTCGCTGAAGCTTTCTTT. Translated: CASSLSGTGLAEAFF.

V usage is TRBV30 and J usage is TRBJ2-1; TRBD2 matches 13 bases. The germline CDR1 and CDR2 sequences are GTSNPN and SVGIG (reference sequence). There are 16 residues in the CDR3. V lost 5 bases, J lost 4 bases, and 8 bases stayed unmatched. CDR3 nucleotide sequence: TGTGCCTGGGGACTAGCGGGAGAGAGGTCTTACAATGAGCAGTTCTTC. As protein: CAWGLAGERSYNEQFF.

The chain couples TRBV28 to TRBJ1-2, with 7 bases identical to TRBD1. The CDR3 contains 14 residues. V gave up 7 bases and J gave up 2 bases; unmatched junction bases: 7. CDR1 is MDHEN, CDR2 SYDVKM, per germline. DNA of the CDR3: TGTGCCAGCACCGTGACAGGGAGAAACTATGGCTACACCTTC. It specifies CASTVTGRNYGYTF.

The rearrangement links TRBV12-1 to TRBJ1-2; no check of the table's D call, TRBD1, against the DNA was made. TRBV12-1 counts as a pseudogene. This CDR3 contains 16 residues. Here the CDR3 reads CASSSGGQGVNYGYTF. The CDR3 DNA is TGTGCCAGCAGCAGCGGAGGACAGGGGGTGAACTATGGCTACACCTTC.

The chain is built from TRBV19 and TRBJ2-5; weak D call: TRBD2 (5 bases). The V end was cut by 4 bases, the J end by 5 bases, with 14 bases between. This CDR3 contains 14 residues. Looked up from germline, CDR1 is LNHDA and CDR2 is SQIVND (reference sequence). The CDR3 nucleotides read TGTGCCAGTAGTAATGGCGGTAGCGAGGAGACCCAGTACTTC. It yields the protein CASSNGGSEETQYF.